These T cell receptor beta chains were read from a single sample in a study of identical twins. TCRdb passed the 5' RACE reads through MiXCR, listing each CDR3 protein once. Altogether around 250,000 distinct CDR3 sequences are present, about 8.3% being singletons, with the ten largest covering roughly 3.1%. Another study also made use of these data, one on yellow fever vaccine responses in identical twins.

The sequencing input was CD8+ T cells sorted from blood. Receptor source: a woman between 18 and 29 years old in good health. The CDR3 runs from the conserved cysteine through the conserved F or W. A D gene is named only where the DNA matches it firmly. Part of the rows lack a size; the others show once, few, many or a class for expanded clones.

d_gene	abundance	j_gene	v_gene	CDR3aa	CDR3nt
-	few	TRBJ1-2	TRBV5-6	CASSFDNRVWDYGYTF	TGTGCCAGCAGCTTTGACAATCGGGTATGGGACTATGGCTACACCTTC
-	-	TRBJ2-7	TRBV6-2/TRBV6-3	CASSYLDYEQYF	TGTGCCAGCAGTTACTTAGACTACGAGCAGTACTTC
-	few	TRBJ2-5	TRBV5-1	CASRLRSPQETQYF	TGCGCCAGCAGGTTAAGGTCACCACAAGAGACCCAGTACTTC
TRBD1	many	TRBJ2-7	TRBV29-1	CSVEDWTGSYEQYF	TGCAGCGTTGAAGACTGGACAGGTTCCTACGAGCAGTACTTC
TRBD1	-	TRBJ1-4	TRBV7-9	CASGGQGSEKLFF	TGTGCCAGCGGAGGACAGGGAAGTGAAAAACTGTTTTTT
TRBD2	-	TRBJ2-1	TRBV27	CASTQAGGSNEQFF	TGTGCCAGCACGCAGGCGGGGGGCTCTAATGAGCAGTTCTTC
TRBD2	-	TRBJ2-3	TRBV2	CASSESPHREEGGTQYF	TGTGCCAGCAGTGAATCCCCCCACCGGGAGGAGGGAGGAACGCAGTATTTT
-	many	TRBJ1-1	TRBV12-3/TRBV12-4	CASQSGVEAFF	TGTGCCAGCCAATCGGGGGTTGAAGCTTTCTTT
-	few	TRBJ2-2	TRBV27	CASSLYRRSNTGELFF	TGTGCCAGCAGTTTATACCGCAGGTCTAACACCGGGGAGCTGTTTTTT
TRBD2	many	TRBJ2-7	TRBV20-1	CSASGRGEQYF	TGCAGTGCTAGCGGGAGGGGCGAGCAGTACTTC
-	-	TRBJ2-7	TRBV20-1	CSATGGLDEQYF	TGCAGTGCAACCGGGGGTCTCGACGAGCAGTACTTC
TRBD2	many	TRBJ2-2	TRBV5-1	CASSFFAMGGGPNTGELFF	TGCGCCAGCAGCTTCTTCGCTATGGGCGGGGGACCGAACACCGGGGAGCTGTTTTTT
TRBD2	many	TRBJ2-3	TRBV5-6	CASSLSGGGPTDTQYF	TGTGCCAGCAGCTTGTCGGGGGGAGGGCCGACAGATACGCAGTATTTT
TRBD2	few	TRBJ2-7	TRBV7-9	CASSPEGTSYRFEQYF	TGTGCCAGCAGCCCCGAGGGGACTAGCTATCGGTTCGAGCAGTACTTC
-	-	TRBJ1-1	TRBV29-1	CSALEGNTEAFF	TGCAGCGCGTTGGAAGGGAACACTGAAGCTTTCTTT
-	-	TRBJ2-3	TRBV2	CASSAFGGTDTQYF	TGTGCCAGCAGTGCTTTCGGGGGCACAGATACGCAGTATTTT
TRBD1	many	TRBJ2-2	TRBV30	CAWSTNRGTGELFF	TGTGCCTGGAGTACAAACAGGGGCACCGGGGAGCTGTTTTTT
TRBD2	many	TRBJ2-1	TRBV6-5	CASSYSAGGLPNEQFF	TGTGCCAGCAGTTACTCGGCGGGAGGCCTGCCAAATGAGCAGTTCTTC
-	-	TRBJ1-2	TRBV5-4	CASSLDGGSYGYTF	TGTGCCAGCAGCTTGGATGGAGGGTCTTATGGCTACACCTTC
-	many	TRBJ1-1	TRBV3-1	CASSSRGPSMNTEAFF	TGTGCCAGCAGCTCTCGCGGACCTTCCATGAACACTGAAGCTTTCTTT
TRBD2	-	TRBJ2-7	TRBV29-1	CSVEGQTAGGYEQYF	TGCAGCGTTGAAGGGCAAACAGCGGGAGGTTACGAGCAGTACTTC
-	many	TRBJ2-1	TRBV5-1	CASSLDSIADYNEQFF	TGCGCCAGCAGCTTGGATTCGATAGCGGACTACAATGAGCAGTTCTTC
-	-	TRBJ2-7	TRBV3-1	CASSPNNYEQYF	TGTGCCAGCAGCCCGAACAACTACGAGCAGTACTTC
-	-	TRBJ1-1	TRBV2	CASSPGALEAFF	TGTGCCAGCAGTCCCGGGGCGCTAGAAGCTTTCTTT
TRBD2	-	TRBJ2-6	TRBV12-3/TRBV12-4	CASSLQTSGSDSGANVLTF	TGTGCCAGCAGTCTACAGACTAGCGGGAGTGATTCTGGGGCCAACGTCCTGACTTTC
TRBD2	-	TRBJ2-3	TRBV6-4	CASSDEGRGDTQYF	TGTGCCAGCAGTGACGAGGGGAGGGGAGATACGCAGTATTTT
-	few	TRBJ2-2	TRBV6-1	CASSTSGVGTGELFF	TGTGCCAGCAGCACTTCAGGGGTGGGAACCGGGGAGCTGTTTTTT
-	-	TRBJ2-1	TRBV19	CASSMTGANNEQFF	TGTGCCAGTAGTATGACGGGGGCTAACAATGAGCAGTTCTTC
-	few	TRBJ2-3	TRBV9	CASSVGTGPITDTQYF	TGTGCCAGCAGCGTAGGGACGGGACCCATCACAGATACGCAGTATTTT
-	many	TRBJ2-7	TRBV12-3/TRBV12-4	CASSVASLSYEQYF	TGTGCCAGCAGTGTAGCGAGCCTCTCCTACGAGCAGTACTTC
-	few	TRBJ2-4	TRBV28	CASRGILAKNIQYF	TGTGCCAGCAGGGGGATCCTAGCCAAAAACATTCAGTACTTC
-	many	TRBJ2-1	TRBV9	CASSVVQGGPYNEQFF	TGTGCCAGCAGCGTAGTTCAGGGGGGGCCATACAATGAGCAGTTCTTC
-	many	TRBJ2-7	TRBV12-3/TRBV12-4	CASSFGGSEQYF	TGTGCCAGCAGTTTTGGGGGTAGCGAGCAGTACTTC
-	few	TRBJ2-1	TRBV20-1	CSAAGERDTPGFYEQFF	TGCAGTGCCGCGGGAGAGCGGGACACCCCGGGGTTTTATGAGCAGTTCTTC
-	few	TRBJ1-1	TRBV27	CASSLRWGSPGAEAFF	TGTGCCAGCAGTTTAAGATGGGGCTCTCCTGGCGCTGAAGCTTTCTTT
TRBD2	many	TRBJ2-7	TRBV7-2	CASSLGLAGGFTYEQYF	TGTGCCAGCAGCTTAGGACTAGCGGGAGGCTTTACCTACGAGCAGTACTTC
-	many	TRBJ2-7	TRBV27	CASSLSPGWEEQYF	TGTGCCAGCAGTTTATCTCCAGGGTGGGAAGAGCAGTACTTC
-	few	TRBJ2-3	TRBV2	CASSDLGDTQYF	TGTGCCAGCAGTGATCTAGGGGATACGCAGTATTTT
-	few	TRBJ2-7	TRBV5-6	CASSLGRRAPYYEQYF	TGTGCCAGCAGCTTGGGTCGCAGGGCTCCCTACTACGAGCAGTACTTC
TRBD1	-	TRBJ2-7	TRBV20-1	CSARVGDRWTYEQYF	TGCAGTGCTAGAGTCGGGGACAGGTGGACCTACGAGCAGTACTTC
TRBD2	many	TRBJ2-2	TRBV29-1	CSAGTSGYTGELFF	TGCAGCGCAGGGACTAGCGGGTATACCGGGGAGCTGTTTTTT
TRBD2	-	TRBJ2-1	TRBV7-9	CASSLVTSENNEQFF	TGTGCCAGCAGCTTAGTGACTAGCGAGAACAATGAGCAGTTCTTC